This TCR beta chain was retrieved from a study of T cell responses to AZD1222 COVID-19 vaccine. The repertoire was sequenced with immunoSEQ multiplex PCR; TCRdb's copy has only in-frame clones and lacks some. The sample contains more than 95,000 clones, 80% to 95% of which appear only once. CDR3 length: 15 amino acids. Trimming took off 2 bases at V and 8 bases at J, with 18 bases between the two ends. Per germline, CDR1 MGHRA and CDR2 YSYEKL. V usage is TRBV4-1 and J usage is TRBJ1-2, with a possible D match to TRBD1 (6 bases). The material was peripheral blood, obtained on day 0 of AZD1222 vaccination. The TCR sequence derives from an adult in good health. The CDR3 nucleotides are TGCGCCAGCAGCCAAAACACAGGGTTGGGGTGGGGCTACACCTTC. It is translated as CASSQNTGLGWGYTF.